This T cell receptor beta chain was retrieved from a study of blood T cells in healthy people across ages. Germline V lookup: CDR1 SEHNR, CDR2 FQNEAQ (reference sequence). This CDR3 is 16 amino acids long. Trimming took off 7 bases at V and 0 bases at J, with 15 bases between the two ends. Study-wide findings and caveats: Naive T cell percentage showed a strong correlation with TCR beta diversity. Long-lived donors had more naive CD4+ cells and higher diversity than aged donors.

This clonotype appeared a few times. As yet, its antigen is unknown. Primed by a sample-barcoded 5' primer and a J-beta primer mix, a second PCR proceeded for roughly 6 to 12 cycles. Researchers report that a template-switch adaptor with 12 random nucleotides tagged each cDNA molecule. One entry per CDR3 protein results from TCRdb running MiXCR on the 5' RACE reads. Of 600,000 or so distinct CDR3 sequences listed, roughly 31% are singletons. V gene TRBV7-9 combines with J gene TRBJ1-4; D may be TRBD1 (6 bases). The sequenced sample consisted of blood. This clonotype originated in a woman older than 75 in good health. Written as DNA, the CDR3 is TGTGCCAGCACCACTGTCGGGGGCGCAACTAATGAAAAACTGTTTTTT. It encodes CASTTVGGATNEKLFF.